Shown below are 29 T cell receptor beta chains from a single sample sequenced in a study of post-analysis software for immune sequencing data. Regarding the study as a whole: In patients, roughly five TRBV segments were more frequent than in controls, with TRBV5-6, TRBV5-1 and TRBV20-1 among them.

Antigen specificity for these receptors is unknown. Unique molecular identifiers had been added to the TCR beta cDNA libraries. One entry per CDR3 protein, called by TCRdb with MiXCR from the PCR reads. The data show roughly 400,000 distinct CDR3 sequences, 35% to 45% seen once. The sample consisted of blood. The origin of the receptors is a girl aged 2-10 years with multiple sclerosis.

J is TRBJ1-5 and V is TRBV5-5; 7 nucleotides agree with TRBD1. Per the germline V gene, CDR1 is SGHKS and CDR2 is YYEKEE (reference sequence). The CDR3 sequence is 14 residues long. The J segment lost 7 bases and the V segment lost 1 base, leaving 5 bases of the junction unmatched. CDR3 amino acids: CASSLRQGSQPQHF. In DNA form, the CDR3 reads TGTGCCAGCAGCTTGAGACAGGGAAGCCAGCCCCAGCATTTT. Full variable domain (outside the CDR3, taken from reference TRBV5-5 and TRBJ1-5): DAGVTQSPTHLIKTRGQQVTLRCSPISGHKSVSWYQQVLGQGPQFIFQYYEKEERGRGNFPDRFSARQFPNYSSELNVNALLLGDSALYLCASSLRQGSQPQHFGDGTRLSIL.

The V and J genes are TRBV29-1 and TRBJ2-1; no definite D call. The CDR3 totals 12 residues. Germline values: CDR1 SQVTM, CDR2 ANQGSEA. The V end lost 7 bases, the J end lost 5 bases, and 12 bases lay between the germline ends. The CDR3 bases are TGCAGCGCCTTAAAGTACGACAATGAGCAGTTCTTC. As protein: CSALKYDNEQFF.

V gene TRBV10-3 combines with J gene TRBJ2-1, with TRBD1 matching over 8 bases. V lost 5 bases, J lost 5 bases, and 8 bases stayed unmatched. There are 15 residues in the CDR3. Per germline, CDR1 ENHRY and CDR2 SYGVKD. The CDR3 DNA is TGTGCCATCAGTACCGGACAGGGCCGGAACAATGAGCAGTTCTTC. Translating it yields CAISTGQGRNNEQFF.

The chain combines TRBV29-1 with TRBJ1-2, with unresolved D. In germline, CDR1 is SQVTM, CDR2 ANQGSEA. The CDR3 runs to 11 residues. V gave up 8 bases and J gave up 2 bases, with 9 bases separating them. The CDR3 DNA follows: TGCAGCCTCCGCCAGAACTATGGCTACACCTTC. Its protein product is CSLRQNYGYTF.

The V gene is TRBV20-1, the J gene TRBJ2-1, with 9 bases matching TRBD1. Per the germline V gene, CDR1 is DFQATT and CDR2 is SNEGSKA (reference sequence). After removal of 0 bases from V and 5 bases from J, the junction contained 8 bases not matched to a gene. The CDR3 is made up of 16 amino acids. The chain's CDR3 is CSARDSGTGIDNEQFF. The CDR3 nucleotides are TGCAGTGCTAGAGATAGTGGGACAGGGATAGACAATGAGCAGTTCTTC.

The J gene is TRBJ1-5, the V gene TRBV20-1; 7 bases map to TRBD1. This CDR3 spans 13 amino acids. Germline values: CDR1 DFQATT, CDR2 SNEGSKA (reference sequence). V dropped 3 bases and J dropped 6; count of bases not matched to a gene: 5. The CDR3 spells CSASRGAGQPQHF. CDR3 bases: TGCAGTGCTAGCAGGGGGGCAGGTCAGCCCCAGCATTTT.

The V gene is TRBV12-3 or TRBV12-4, the J gene TRBJ1-5; a possible D gene is TRBD1 (5 bases). V lost 0 bases and J lost 4, with 16 bases in between. This CDR3 region has 17 residues. The CDR3 loop reads CASSLAGAGGRNQPQHF. For the CDR3, the DNA is TGTGCCAGCAGTTTAGCCGGGGCGGGGGGAAGGAATCAGCCCCAGCATTTT.

The rearrangement uses TRBV6-6 and TRBJ2-3; TRBD1 aligns across 8 bases. The CDR3 spans 16 residues. Germline V gene sequence: CDR1 MNHNY, CDR2 SVGAGI (reference sequence). Trimming removed 2 bases from V and 7 bases from J; junction bases left unmatched: 11. The CDR3 coding sequence is TGTGCCAGCAGTTACCCGGGACAGGAAATTCGGAATACGCAGTATTTT. Protein: CASSYPGQEIRNTQYF.

This chain connects TRBV29-1 to TRBJ2-1; 13 nucleotides line up with TRBD2. Germline V gene lookup returns CDR1 SQVTM and CDR2 ANQGSEA. Losses at the gene ends were 7 bases for V and 8 bases for J; bases not matched to a gene: 8. The CDR3 is 14 residues long. CDR3 sequence: CSAGLAGEWYEQFF. The CDR3 DNA follows: TGCAGCGCTGGACTAGCGGGAGAGTGGTATGAGCAGTTCTTC.

Only a few counts were recorded for this clonotype. The rearrangement links TRBV29-1 to TRBJ2-5; TRBD2 agrees at 8 bases. From germline, CDR1 is SQVTM and CDR2 ANQGSEA. Trimming at V came to 6 bases and at J to 1 base, leaving 4 bases not matched to a gene. This CDR3 is built from 13 residues. DNA of the CDR3: TGCAGCGTCCTGGGACTAGTCCAAGAGACCCAGTACTTC. The encoded protein is CSVLGLVQETQYF.

This clonotype turned up a few times. The V and J genes are TRBV5-1 and TRBJ2-7, with D unclear. Germline CDR1 SGHRS, CDR2 YFSETQ. Trimming took off 0 bases at V and 6 bases at J, with 16 bases between the two ends. The CDR3 extends over 15 amino acids. Here the CDR3 reads CASSLVGGSLPEQYF. CDR3 DNA sequence: TGCGCCAGCAGCTTGGTGGGCGGATCCCTACCCGAGCAGTACTTC.

The table lists this clonotype with a count of one. V gene TRBV14 combines with J gene TRBJ2-7; D unclear. Germline values: CDR1 SGHDN, CDR2 FVKESK. V shed 0 bases and J shed 4 bases, with 25 bases lying between them. This CDR3 has 19 residues. Here the CDR3 DNA reads TGTGCCAGCAGCCAAGATTGTCGTGGGCCTCGGGTGATGTGGTACGAGCAGTACTTC. Its translation: CASSQDCRGPRVMWYEQYF.

In its sample, this clonotype was seen a few times. The chain couples TRBV5-1 to TRBJ2-3; tentatively, D is TRBD2 (6 bases). V gave up 4 bases and J gave up 0 bases, with 12 bases separating them. Germline-derived CDR1 and CDR2 are SGHRS and YFSETQ. This CDR3 has 15 residues. The CDR3 DNA sequence: TGCGCCAGCAGCCCAACAGCGGGCAGCACAGATACGCAGTATTTT. Translation gives CASSPTAGSTDTQYF.

In this sample, this clonotype turned up a few times. The genes are TRBV12-3 or TRBV12-4 and TRBJ1-5; no clear D. The length of the CDR3 is 14 residues. Trimming cost V 2 bases and J 3 bases, with 8 bases left between them. CDR3 sequence (DNA): TGTGCCAGCAGTTTAAGGCAGCACAATCAGCCCCAGCATTTT. It encodes CASSLRQHNQPQHF.

The DNA for the CDR3 is TGTGCCACCAGTGAAGATGTACAGGGCGGAGAGCAGTACTTC. Translation: CATSEDVQGGEQYF. V gene TRBV24-1 combines with J gene TRBJ2-7, with D possibly being TRBD1 (6 bases). CDR3 length equals 14 residues. The germline V and J ends were trimmed by 4 bases and 7 bases, with 16 bases remaining between them. In germline, CDR1 is KGHDR, CDR2 SFDVKD.

The chain couples TRBV9 to TRBJ2-5, with 7 bases fitting TRBD2. Trimming cost V 0 bases and J 11 bases; bases outside gene matches: 13. The germline V gene encodes CDR1 SGDLS and CDR2 YYNGEE. This CDR3 has 15 amino acids. CDR3 coding DNA: TGTGCCAGCAGCGTAGCCGGACTAGTAGGCAATGAGCAGTACTTC. It codes for CASSVAGLVGNEQYF.

This chain links TRBV6-6 with TRBJ1-4, with 7 positions matching TRBD1. Trimming took 6 bases from V and 7 from J; bases not matched to a gene: 14. Germline V gene lookup returns CDR1 MNHNY and CDR2 SVGAGI (reference sequence). The CDR3 is 16 residues long. The CDR3 is CASRKGGGTEGEKLFF. CDR3 sequence (DNA): TGTGCCAGCAGAAAGGGAGGGGGGACAGAGGGTGAAAAACTGTTTTTT.

The chain uses TRBV29-1 and TRBJ2-7; D gene uncertain. Germline values: CDR1 SQVTM, CDR2 ANQGSEA. Trimming pared 5 bases from V and 0 bases from J, leaving 11 bases between. The CDR3 has 13 residues. This chain's CDR3 is CSVQIPSSYEQYF. The CDR3 nucleotides are TGCAGCGTTCAGATACCAAGCTCCTACGAGCAGTACTTC.

The CDR3 protein is CASKTGLSEQYF. Here the CDR3 DNA reads TGTGCCAGTAAGACAGGACTTAGCGAGCAGTACTTC. The rearrangement links TRBV19 to TRBJ2-5, with D possibly being TRBD1 (6 bases). The J call may be faulty, since TRBJ2-7 better matches the DNA end. The CDR3 length is 12 residues. The germline gives CDR1 LNHDA, CDR2 SQIVND (reference sequence).

This clonotype appeared a few times. This sequence joins TRBV4-3 and TRBJ2-4; TRBD1 matches at 9 bases. There are 15 residues in the CDR3. Trimming cost V 3 bases and J 4 bases; bases outside gene matches: 4. CDR1 and CDR2 (germline): LGHNA, YSLEER. CDR3 in amino acids: CASSQGTGKKNIQYF. The CDR3 region has the DNA TGCGCCAGCAGCCAGGGGACAGGGAAAAAAAACATTCAGTACTTC.

This clonotype was observed a handful of times. The chain links TRBV20-1 to TRBJ2-1, with 8 bases matching TRBD2. V gave up 3 bases and J gave up 7 bases; unmatched junction bases: 17. From germline, CDR1 is DFQATT and CDR2 SNEGSKA (reference sequence). This CDR3 is built from 17 residues. CDR3: CSARSIETGGGRNEQFF. The CDR3, as DNA: TGCAGTGCTAGGAGTATTGAGACGGGAGGGGGGAGGAATGAGCAGTTCTTC.

V gene TRBV20-1 combines with J gene TRBJ2-1; D gene uncertain. Trimming removed 1 base from V and 8 bases from J, with 6 bases in between. Germline V gene data show CDR1 as DFQATT and CDR2 as SNEGSKA (reference sequence). This CDR3 is built from 11 residues. DNA for the CDR3: TGCAGTGCTAGAGTTTTTGATGAGCAGTTCTTC. It is translated as CSARVFDEQFF.

The chain carries TRBV29-1 and TRBJ2-7; D is perhaps TRBD1 (5 bases). CDR1 and CDR2 (germline): SQVTM, ANQGSEA. The length of the CDR3 is 13 residues. Trimming took 4 bases from V and 2 from J, leaving 12 bases between them. The CDR3 loop is CSVGEGATYEQYF. DNA for the CDR3: TGCAGCGTTGGGGAAGGGGCTACCTACGAGCAGTACTTC.

The J gene is TRBJ2-3, the V gene TRBV29-1; perhaps TRBD1 as D (5 bases). The CDR3 is 16 residues long. CDR1 is SQVTM, CDR2 ANQGSEA, per germline. Trimming left V 1 base short and J 2 bases short, with 16 bases between. The CDR3 here is CSVEGMGGAFTDTQYF. In nucleotides, the CDR3 is TGCAGCGTTGAAGGTATGGGTGGGGCGTTCACAGATACGCAGTATTTT.

The rearrangement joins TRBV20-1 to TRBJ2-1; no firm D call. CDR1 is DFQATT, CDR2 SNEGSKA, per germline (reference sequence). CDR3 length: 14 amino acids. V lost 6 bases, J lost 5 bases, and 17 bases lay in between. DNA of the CDR3: TGCAGTGCCCGCCTTACCGGGCCCCACAATGAGCAGTTCTTC. Translated: CSARLTGPHNEQFF.

This clonotype came up a few times. The V and J genes are TRBV15 and TRBJ2-6; D is undetermined. The ends were cut back, 0 bases at V and 0 bases at J, with 3 bases in the middle. Germline loops: CDR1 LNHNV, CDR2 YYDKDF (reference sequence). The CDR3 is 15 residues long. CDR3: CATSRDNSGANVLTF. In DNA form, the CDR3 reads TGTGCCACCAGCAGAGACAACTCTGGGGCCAACGTCCTGACTTTC.

V gene TRBV19 combines with J gene TRBJ1-5, with no clear D. This CDR3 is built from 15 residues. CDR1 LNHDA and CDR2 SQIVND come from the germline V gene (reference sequence). V was cut by 3 bases and J by 0 bases, with 9 bases left in between. The CDR3 loop reads CASSMVPFSNQPQHF. The CDR3 bases are TGTGCCAGTAGTATGGTTCCATTTAGCAATCAGCCCCAGCATTTT.

The table lists this clonotype with a few counts. The CDR3 spells CASRAPRGRVCEKLFF. CDR3 coding DNA: TGTGCCAGCAGGGCCCCTCGGGGGCGAGTTTGTGAAAAACTGTTTTTT. The chain has TRBV6-4 and TRBJ1-4, with TRBD1 as a possible D gene (6 bases). The CDR3 extends over 16 amino acids. Germline V gene data show CDR1 as MRHNA and CDR2 as SNTAGT. V lost 6 bases to trimming and J lost 7 bases, with 21 bases between them.

The chain joins TRBV7-6 to TRBJ2-7; no firm D call. Trimming cost V 2 bases and J 3 bases, with 14 bases left between them. Germline assignment: CDR1 SGHVS and CDR2 FNYEAQ. The CDR3 is 15 residues long. CDR3 in amino acids: CASSLSGVAFYEQYF. CDR3 nucleotide sequence: TGTGCCAGCAGCTTAAGTGGGGTGGCCTTCTACGAGCAGTACTTC.